These 20 T cell receptor beta chains were sequenced from one sample in a study of T cells after posttransplantation cyclophosphamide. Data came from immunoSEQ multiplex PCR; TCRdb stores just in-frame clones and leaves some out. The profile shows about 30,000 clones, 75% to 95% of them singletons. The naive gate required viable CD3+CD4+ or CD3+CD8+ cells with CCR7+CD45RA+CD45RO-CD95-CD27+CD28+ phenotype. The sequencing input was naive CD4+ T cells sorted from blood. These receptors were obtained from a man aged 30 to 45 in good health and a related stem cell transplant donor.

This chain connects TRBV5-4 to TRBJ2-2; a weak D match, TRBD2 (5 bases). The CDR3 runs to 13 residues. In germline, CDR1 is SGHNT, CDR2 YYREEE (reference sequence). V lost 0 bases and J lost 9, with 9 bases in between. Here the CDR3 reads CASSLDGGRELFF. The DNA for the CDR3 is TGTGCCAGCAGCTTGGATGGAGGACGGGAGCTGTTTTTT. The variable domain in full, with the rest retrieved from reference TRBV5-4 and TRBJ2-2, is ETGVTQSPTHLIKTRGQQVTLRCSSQSGHNTVSWYQQALGQGPQFIFQYYREEENGRGNFPPRFSGLQFPNYSSELNVNALELDDSALYLCASSLDGGRELFFGEGSRLTVL.

The chain employs TRBV5-6 and TRBJ2-5, with 8 bases lining up with TRBD1. The end of the DNA is better explained by TRBJ2-7, so the J call may be wrong. The CDR3 runs to 14 residues. In germline, CDR1 is SGHDT, CDR2 YYEEEE. The CDR3 sequence: CASSQRTGSSEQYF. Written as DNA, the CDR3 is TGTGCCAGCAGCCAGAGGACAGGGTCGAGCGAGCAGTACTTC.

The rearrangement uses TRBV2 and TRBJ1-4; possible D gene TRBD1, 5 bases. V was clipped by 8 bases and J by 7 bases, with 14 bases between them. The CDR3 is 13 residues long. The germline V gene has CDR1 SNHLY and CDR2 FYNNEI. CDR3 in DNA: TGTGCCAGCGGGGGGGGACTCTTTGAAAAACTGTTTTTT. Protein: CASGGGLFEKLFF.

The J gene is TRBJ2-7, the V gene TRBV7-9; D perhaps matches TRBD1 (6 bases). Germline assignment: CDR1 SEHNR and CDR2 FQNEAQ (reference sequence). CDR3 length: 14 residues. The V and J ends lost 8 bases and 3 bases respectively, with 17 bases between them. The CDR3 region is CASGRDTGYYEQYF. The DNA for the CDR3 is TGTGCCAGCGGCCGGGACACAGGCTACTACGAGCAGTACTTC.

This sequence joins TRBV4-3 and TRBJ2-5, with 8 positions matching TRBD2. From germline, CDR1 is LGHNA and CDR2 YSLEER. V gave up 0 bases and J gave up 3 bases; unmatched junction bases: 6. The CDR3 runs 16 residues. DNA for the CDR3: TGCGCCAGCAGCCAAGATTCAACGGGGGGGAAAGAGACCCAGTACTTC. Translating it yields CASSQDSTGGKETQYF.

This rearrangement joins TRBV5-1 to TRBJ1-4; unclear D gene. Germline CDR1 is SGHRS and CDR2 is YFSETQ. The CDR3 is 13 residues long. V lost 1 base, J lost 3 bases, and 4 bases lay in between. DNA of the CDR3: TGCGCCAGCAGCTTGAACTCTAATGAAAAACTGTTTTTT. Translating it yields CASSLNSNEKLFF.

This clone was detected only once. An end of the junction differs from the germline gene, which may be a read error. The chain carries TRBV28 and TRBJ2-1, with TRBD1 matching over 8 bases. Germline lookup yields CDR1 MDHEN and CDR2 SYDVKM. The CDR3 spans 17 residues. This CDR3 reads CASSQPRDRSIRNGQFF. The CDR3 region has the DNA TGTGCCAGCAGTCAACCTCGGGACAGGTCCATCCGCAATGGGCAGTTCTTC.

V and J are TRBV9 and TRBJ2-7; 11 bases line up with TRBD1. From germline, CDR1 is SGDLS and CDR2 YYNGEE. Germline trimming cut 3 bases from V and 5 bases from J; bases unmatched to any gene: 7. The CDR3 length is 15 residues. CDR3 bases: TGTGCCAGCAGCGCGCCGGGACAGGGGGTCGACGAGCAGTACTTC. Translated: CASSAPGQGVDEQYF.

The J gene is TRBJ1-5, the V gene TRBV7-9, with a possible D match to TRBD1 (5 bases). This CDR3 has 14 amino acids. Germline loops: CDR1 SEHNR, CDR2 FQNEAQ (reference sequence). V lost 4 bases and J 3 bases, leaving 10 bases between the germline ends. Here the CDR3 DNA reads TGTGCCAGCAGCTCCCCAGGGTCCAATCAGCCCCAGCATTTT. This encodes CASSSPGSNQPQHF.

This clone came up once. The chain has TRBV5-6 and TRBJ2-7; no clear D. The CDR3 contains 13 residues. The V gene's germline CDR1 is SGHDT and CDR2 YYEEEE. Trimming pared 1 base from V and 6 bases from J, leaving 11 bases between. CDR3 sequence reads: CASSLFLRFEQYF. The CDR3 DNA is TGTGCCAGCAGCTTGTTCTTGCGTTTCGAGCAGTACTTC.

On this clone itself: Other DNA sequences of this sample code for an identical CDR3. The chain combines TRBV10-3 with TRBJ2-6; D remains unclear. Looked up from germline, CDR1 is ENHRY and CDR2 is SYGVKD. The CDR3 has 15 amino acids. The ends were cut back, 2 bases at V and 1 base at J, with 6 bases in the middle. The CDR3 DNA is TGTGCCATCAGTGAGGGCAGTTCTGGGGCCAACGTCCTGACTTTC. Amino acid sequence: CAISEGSSGANVLTF.

The gene calls are TRBV6-6 and TRBJ2-7; maybe TRBD1 (6 bases). The CDR3 consists of 13 residues. Per germline, CDR1 MNHNY and CDR2 SVGAGI (reference sequence). The germline V and J ends were trimmed by 2 bases and 2 bases, with 7 bases remaining between them. The CDR3 nucleotides are TGTGCCAGCAGTTACGGACAGACCTACGAGCAGTACTTC. It translates to CASSYGQTYEQYF.

This clone has more than one count but fewer than ten. This sequence joins TRBV13 and TRBJ1-4; no clear D gene. The germline CDR1 and CDR2 sequences are PRHDT and FYEKMQ (reference sequence). Trimming stripped 2 bases from V and 5 bases from J, with 9 bases between. This CDR3 has 14 amino acids. The CDR3 nucleotides are TGTGCCAGCAGCTTAAAGGTAGCAAATGAAAAACTGTTTTTT. This encodes CASSLKVANEKLFF.

This chain links TRBV5-1 with TRBJ1-1; D not resolved. Trimming removed 2 bases at V and 0 bases at J, with 5 bases between. CDR1 is SGHRS, CDR2 YFSETQ, per germline. This CDR3 has 13 residues. CDR3: CASSLEMNTEAFF. DNA for the CDR3: TGCGCCAGCAGCTTAGAGATGAACACTGAAGCTTTCTTT.

The genes are TRBV10-3 and TRBJ1-4; tentatively, D is TRBD1 (6 bases). The V end was cut by 4 bases, the J end by 8 bases, with 20 bases between. CDR3 length equals 16 residues. Germline CDR1 is ENHRY and CDR2 is SYGVKD. The CDR3 sequence is CAISANFGGAQEKLFF. For the CDR3, the DNA is TGTGCCATCAGTGCCAACTTTGGGGGGGCTCAAGAAAAACTGTTTTTT.

The chain is built from TRBV7-3 and TRBJ2-5, with D possibly TRBD2 on 6 matching bases. The CDR3 is 13 residues long. Trimming took off 8 bases at V and 5 bases at J, with 15 bases between the two ends. Germline assignment: CDR1 SGHTA and CDR2 FQGTGA. The DNA for the CDR3 is TGTGCCAGCGCACGGGGCGGGGTCGAGACCCAGTACTTC. Residues: CASARGGVETQYF.

As DNA, the CDR3 is TGTGCCAGTAGTACCTCAATACAGGGAGAAAAACTGTTTTTT. It specifies CASSTSIQGEKLFF. The gene calls are TRBV19 and TRBJ1-4, with D tentatively TRBD1 (6 bases). In germline, CDR1 is LNHDA, CDR2 SQIVND (reference sequence). Trimming left V 4 bases short and J 8 bases short, with 14 bases between. The CDR3 is made up of 14 amino acids.

This clone came up a few times. CDR3 in DNA: TGTGCCAGCAGTGTAAGCCGGAGCTCTGGAAACACCATATATTTT. It yields the protein CASSVSRSSGNTIYF. This sequence joins TRBV2 and TRBJ1-3; D not resolved. CDR1 is SNHLY and CDR2 is FYNNEI in the germline V gene. Between the trimmed V and J ends, which lost 4 bases and 0 bases, there was a span of 10 bases. The CDR3 has 15 amino acids. Variable domain in full (rest from reference TRBV2 and TRBJ1-3): EPEVTQTPSHQVTQMGQEVILRCVPISNHLYFYWYRQILGQKVEFLVSFYNNEISEKSEIFDDQFSVERPDGSNFTLKIRSTKLEDSAMYFCASSVSRSSGNTIYFGEGSWLTVV.

The chain employs TRBV29-1 and TRBJ2-2; 12 bases line up with TRBD1. There are 13 residues in the CDR3. CDR1 is SQVTM, CDR2 ANQGSEA, per germline. V dropped 7 bases and J dropped 5; count of bases not matched to a gene: 2. DNA for the CDR3: TGCAGCGGGGGACAGGGGGCGACCGGGGAGCTGTTTTTT. Amino acid sequence: CSGGQGATGELFF.

V gene TRBV6-5 combines with J gene TRBJ1-2; D is ambiguous. V lost 2 bases and J 7 bases, leaving 8 bases between the germline ends. CDR1 is MNHEY and CDR2 is SVGAGI in the germline V gene. The CDR3 covers 12 residues. The CDR3 loop reads CASSYPEGGYTF. CDR3 DNA sequence: TGTGCCAGCAGTTACCCCGAGGGTGGCTACACCTTC.